This T cell receptor (beta chain) was captured in a study of T cells after yellow fever vaccination. About the study: Fractions low in cell number were prepared with SMART-Seq v4 Ultra Low Input.

Between the trimmed V and J ends, which lost 1 base and 12 bases, there was a span of 19 bases. The CDR3 sequence is 15 residues long. The germline CDR1 and CDR2 sequences are SGHVS and FNYEAQ. Study-wide results and caveats: Researchers report a weaker secondary response that nonetheless peaked faster, day 5 versus 15.

This clonotype was observed a handful of times. Its target is unknown. Conversion of TCR transcripts into cDNA relied on 5'RACE template switching, which added a universal primer site and UMIs. Using its own MiXCR run on the 5' RACE reads, TCRdb lists one record per CDR3 protein. The repertoire holds about 130,000 distinct CDR3 sequences, with approximately 8.4% as singletons. Sample: CD8+ T cells sorted from PBMCs, taken on the day of the yellow fever booster vaccination. The chain combines TRBV7-6 with TRBJ2-1; maybe TRBD2 (6 bases). This TCR was recovered from a man aged 18 to 29 who received the YFV17D yellow fever vaccine. The CDR3 sequence: CASSLERGGLDRQFF. In nucleotides, the CDR3 is TGTGCCAGCAGCTTAGAAAGAGGAGGGCTTGACCGGCAGTTCTTC.